This entry lists 11 T cell receptor beta chains sequenced from one sample in a study of control samples from healthy donors and cancer patients (dated by TCRdb to about 2020). The library was produced with the immunoSEQ multiplex PCR assay. This immuneACCESS table, as held by TCRdb, lists in-frame sequences with V and J called but not all clones. Of the missing ones, under half trace to an unresolved V gene in checked studies; the others have no known cause. This sample is represented by 120,000 or so clones; more than 80% of them were singletons. The ten largest clones represent 30% to 40% of the sample. Material for sequencing was blood. Every receptor here comes from a man aged 45-65 years in good health.

The chain carries TRBV29-1 and TRBJ1-2, with 7 positions matching TRBD1. J lost 1 base, V lost 6 bases, and 20 bases had no gene match. CDR1 SQVTM and CDR2 ANQGSEA come from the germline V gene. The length of the CDR3 is 18 residues. CDR3 sequence reads: CSVPPTGVRTAYNYGYTF. The CDR3 bases are TGCAGCGTACCACCAACAGGGGTGAGGACCGCGTATAACTATGGCTACACCTTC.

To note about this clone: Other DNA sequences in this sample translate to the same CDR3. This chain connects TRBV10-2 to TRBJ2-4, with D unclear. Per the germline V gene, CDR1 is WSHSY and CDR2 is SAAADI. This CDR3 has 13 residues. V dropped 4 bases and J dropped 0 bases, with 4 bases sitting between them. This CDR3 is CASSGQAKNIQYF. The CDR3 coding sequence is TGCGCCAGCAGTGGACAAGCCAAAAACATTCAGTACTTC.

The CDR3 is CASSIGSRDGSPLHF. CDR3 bases: TGTGCCAGTAGTATAGGGTCCCGGGACGGATCACCCCTCCACTTT. The chain combines TRBV19 with TRBJ1-6; a weak D match, TRBD1 (5 bases). Between the trimmed V and J ends, which lost 1 base and 10 bases, there was a span of 14 bases. Germline values: CDR1 LNHDA, CDR2 SQIVND (reference sequence). The CDR3 extends over 15 amino acids. Together with reference TRBV19 and TRBJ1-6, the CDR3 gives the full variable domain: DGGITQSPKYLFRKEGQNVTLSCEQNLNHDAMYWYRQDPGQGLRLIYYSQIVNDFQKGDIAEGYSVSREKKESFPLTVTSAQKNPTAFYLCASSIGSRDGSPLHFGNGTRLTVT.

This clone was counted a single time. This chain connects TRBV18 to TRBJ2-2, with 8 bases identical to TRBD2. The CDR3 runs to 17 residues. Trimming at V came to 0 bases and at J to 3 bases, leaving 6 bases not matched to a gene. Germline-derived CDR1 and CDR2 are KGHSH and LQKENI. The CDR3 bases are TGTGCCAGCTCACCACCAGTCGGGGGGGATGACACCGGGGAGCTGTTTTTT. This translates into CASSPPVGGDDTGELFF.

The chain uses TRBV5-5 and TRBJ2-1; 9 bases are shared with TRBD1. The ends lost 0 bases at V and 6 bases at J; junction bases unmatched: 4. Germline CDR1 and CDR2: SGHKS and YYEKEE (reference sequence). CDR3 length: 15 amino acids. The CDR3 DNA reads as TGTGCCAGCAGCTTGGGGGACAGGGTGGCCAATGAGCAGTTCTTC. It yields the protein CASSLGDRVANEQFF.

The V call is TRBV5-1, the J call TRBJ2-3; 7 bases line up with TRBD1. Looked up from germline, CDR1 is SGHRS and CDR2 is YFSETQ. The CDR3 has 15 amino acids. Trimming removed 4 bases from V and 1 base from J; junction bases left unmatched: 6. CDR3 nucleotide sequence: TGCGCCAGCAGCCTTACAGGGGCCCGCACAGATACGCAGTATTTT. As protein: CASSLTGARTDTQYF. Supplemented by reference TRBV5-1 and TRBJ2-3, the full variable domain reads KAGVTQTPRYLIKTRGQQVTLSCSPISGHRSVSWYQQTPGQGLQFLFEYFSETQRNKGNFPGRFSGRQFSNSRSEMNVSTLELGDSALYLCASSLTGARTDTQYFGPGTRLTVL.

The V call is TRBV7-2, the J call TRBJ2-3, with 9 bases aligning to TRBD1. Germline loops: CDR1 SGHTA, CDR2 FQGNSA. The CDR3 has 17 amino acids. V shed 5 bases, J shed 1 base, and the junction held 10 bases outside the gene matches. As DNA, the CDR3 is TGTGCCAGCAGCAGAAATACAGGGGGCTGGGGCACAGATACGCAGTATTTT. Its translation is CASSRNTGGWGTDTQYF.

This clone occurred once. For the CDR3, the DNA is TGCGCCAGCAGCTTGGAGGGGGACAGGAGGAGTGAAAAACTGTTTTTT. Translation: CASSLEGDRRSEKLFF. The chain has TRBV5-1 and TRBJ1-4; 8 positions match TRBD1. Per the germline V gene, CDR1 is SGHRS and CDR2 is YFSETQ. This CDR3 has 16 amino acids. V dropped 0 bases and J dropped 7; count of bases not matched to a gene: 8.

This clone was found once. This sequence joins TRBV5-8 and TRBJ1-5; D may be TRBD1 (5 bases). The CDR3 is 16 amino acids. Germline CDR1 and CDR2: SGHTS and YDEGEE. V shed 6 bases and J shed 3 bases, with 19 bases lying between them. Here the CDR3 reads CASTRDGDPYNQPQHF. In nucleotides, the CDR3 is TGTGCCAGCACCCGGGACGGTGACCCCTACAATCAGCCCCAGCATTTT.

The CDR3 is CASSLTAGAHNEQFF. DNA for the CDR3: TGTGCCAGCAGCTTAACGGCGGGGGCCCACAATGAGCAGTTCTTC. The chain links TRBV7-2 to TRBJ2-1; a possible D gene is TRBD2 (7 bases). The V and J ends lost 2 bases and 5 bases respectively, with 13 bases between them. From germline, CDR1 is SGHTA and CDR2 FQGNSA. CDR3 length equals 15 residues.

This clone was seen just once. The rearrangement uses TRBV27 and TRBJ1-5, with D maybe TRBD1 (5 bases). The germline CDR1 and CDR2 sequences are MNHEY and SMNVEV (reference sequence). The CDR3 has 15 residues. Trimming cost V 5 bases and J 5 bases, with 16 bases left between them. The CDR3 here is CASSPSQGGYQPQHF. The DNA of the CDR3 is TGTGCCAGCAGTCCCTCTCAGGGAGGGTATCAGCCCCAGCATTTT.